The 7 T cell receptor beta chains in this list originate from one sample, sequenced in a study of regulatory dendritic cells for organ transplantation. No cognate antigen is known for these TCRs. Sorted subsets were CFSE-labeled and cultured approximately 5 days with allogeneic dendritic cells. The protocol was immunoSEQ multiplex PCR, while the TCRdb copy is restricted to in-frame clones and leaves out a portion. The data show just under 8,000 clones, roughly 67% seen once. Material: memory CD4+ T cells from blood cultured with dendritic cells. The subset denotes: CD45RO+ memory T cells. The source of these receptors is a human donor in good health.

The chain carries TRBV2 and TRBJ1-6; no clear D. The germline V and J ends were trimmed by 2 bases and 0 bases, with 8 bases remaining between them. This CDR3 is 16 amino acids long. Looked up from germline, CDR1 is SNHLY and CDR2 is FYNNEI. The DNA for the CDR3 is TGTGCCAGCAGTGAAACGGAGAGCTCCTATAATTCACCCCTCCACTTT. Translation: CASSETESSYNSPLHF.

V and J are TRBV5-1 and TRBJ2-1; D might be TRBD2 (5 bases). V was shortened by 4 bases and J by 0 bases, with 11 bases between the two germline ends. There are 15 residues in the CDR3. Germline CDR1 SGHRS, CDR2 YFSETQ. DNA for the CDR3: TGCGCCAGCAGCCTCGAGCGGAGCTCCTACAATGAGCAGTTCTTC. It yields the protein CASSLERSSYNEQFF. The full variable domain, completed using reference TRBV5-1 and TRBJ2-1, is KAGVTQTPRYLIKTRGQQVTLSCSPISGHRSVSWYQQTPGQGLQFLFEYFSETQRNKGNFPGRFSGRQFSNSRSEMNVSTLELGDSALYLCASSLERSSYNEQFFGPGTRLTVL.

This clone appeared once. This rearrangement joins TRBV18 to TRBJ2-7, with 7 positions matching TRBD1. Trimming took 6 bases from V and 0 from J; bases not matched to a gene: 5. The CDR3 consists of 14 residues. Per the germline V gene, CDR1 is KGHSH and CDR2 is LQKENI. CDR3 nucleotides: TGTGCCAGCTCGCCTACAGGGGCCTCCTACGAGCAGTACTTC. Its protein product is CASSPTGASYEQYF. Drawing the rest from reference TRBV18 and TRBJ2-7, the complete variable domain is NAGVMQNPRHLVRRRGQEARLRCSPMKGHSHVYWYRQLPEEGLKFMVYLQKENIIDESGMPKERFSAEFPKEGPSILRIQQVVRGDSAAYFCASSPTGASYEQYFGPGTRLTVT.

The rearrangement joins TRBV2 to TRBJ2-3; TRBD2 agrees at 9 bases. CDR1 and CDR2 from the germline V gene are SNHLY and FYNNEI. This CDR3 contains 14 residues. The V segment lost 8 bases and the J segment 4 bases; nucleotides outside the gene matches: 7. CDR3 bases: TGTGCCAGCGGGACTAGCTTCTTTTCAGATACGCAGTATTTT. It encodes CASGTSFFSDTQYF.

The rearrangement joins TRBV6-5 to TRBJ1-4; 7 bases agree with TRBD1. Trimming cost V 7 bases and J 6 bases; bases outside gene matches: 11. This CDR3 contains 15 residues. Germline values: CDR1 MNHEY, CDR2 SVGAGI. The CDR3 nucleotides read TGTGCCAGCACGCTACTCCGGGACAGATATGAAAAACTGTTTTTT. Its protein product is CASTLLRDRYEKLFF.

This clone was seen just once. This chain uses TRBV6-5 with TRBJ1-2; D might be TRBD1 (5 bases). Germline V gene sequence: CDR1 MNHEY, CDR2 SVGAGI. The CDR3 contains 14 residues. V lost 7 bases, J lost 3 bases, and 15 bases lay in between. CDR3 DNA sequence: TGTGCCAGCAATTCCGGGGGGGGTCACTATGGCTACACCTTC. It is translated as CASNSGGGHYGYTF.

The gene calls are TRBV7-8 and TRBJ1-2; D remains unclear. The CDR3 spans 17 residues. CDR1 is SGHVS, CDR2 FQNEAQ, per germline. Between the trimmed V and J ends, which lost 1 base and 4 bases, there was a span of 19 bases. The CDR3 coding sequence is TGTGCCAGCAGCTTAGTAATCCGCCCTCTTCCCGGCTATGGCTACACCTTC. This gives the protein CASSLVIRPLPGYGYTF.